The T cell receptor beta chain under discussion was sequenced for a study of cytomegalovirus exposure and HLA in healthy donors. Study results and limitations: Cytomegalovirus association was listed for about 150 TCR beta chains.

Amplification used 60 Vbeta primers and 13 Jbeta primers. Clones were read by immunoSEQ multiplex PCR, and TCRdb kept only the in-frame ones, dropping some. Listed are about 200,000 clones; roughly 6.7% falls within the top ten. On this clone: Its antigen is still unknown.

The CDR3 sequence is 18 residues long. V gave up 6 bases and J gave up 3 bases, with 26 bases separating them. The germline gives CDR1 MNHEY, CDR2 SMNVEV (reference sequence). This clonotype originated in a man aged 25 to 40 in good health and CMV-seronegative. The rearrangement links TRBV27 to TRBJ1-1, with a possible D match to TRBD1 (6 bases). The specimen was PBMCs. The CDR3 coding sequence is TGTGCCAGCAGCTCGGTGGGGGGGGGCCCGGGGCTGGACACTGAAGCTTTCTTT. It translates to CASSSVGGGPGLDTEAFF.